The sequence of this T cell receptor beta chain was determined in a study of T cells in localized non-small cell lung cancer (dated by TCRdb to the early 2020s). A note on the overall study: The study examined T cell repertoires in 236 patients with early-stage NSCLC and compared tumors with uninvolved tumor-adjacent lungs. The cohort was made up of approximately 250 treatment-naive NSCLC patients whose localized lung tumors had been resected. A mean age of around 66 years was recorded for the NSCLC patients, of whom 120 to 150 were male and 85 to 110 were female. On the study overall, not on this receptor specifically: Because multi-region tumor sequencing was not performed, intratumor heterogeneity could not be ruled out. Of the top 100 tumor clones, a median of 57 were detected in paired uninvolved adjacent lung; 28 were also among that lung's top 100. Because the study design was exploratory, TCR variables were selected using unadjusted p-values without false-discovery rate correction. Uninvolved tumor-adjacent lung showed the highest T cell clonality, higher than tumor, which suggests more focused antigenic responses in the uninvolved tumor-adjacent lung. Higher T cell density in blood was associated with longer overall survival, whereas higher clonality in adjacent lung was associated with shorter survival.

About this clone: Its antigen is still unknown. Per-base quality was not reported, and no clone a single base away is much larger than it.

For CDR1 and CDR2, the germline V gene lists MGHRA and YSYEKL. The trim is 1 base for V and 9 bases for J, with a gap of 10 bases between the germline ends. From cysteine to phenylalanine, the CDR3 is 13 amino acids long. Only the CDR3 DNA is retained, 39 bases long and in frame from the first base. The immunoSEQ Assay was used to sequence TCR beta CDR3 regions from DNA. Per the original workflow: T cell density was computed as TCR beta template counts normalized to usable DNA estimated by amplifying housekeeping genes. Richness was estimated using the preseqR package, with extrapolation to 400,000 templates for PBMC samples and to 120,000 templates for tissue samples. Clonality was taken to be one minus Pielou's evenness. Tissue-enriched TCRs were identified through differential abundance testing performed on productive amino-acid clonotypes, with a minimum total count of 5 and an alpha of 0.1. Repertoire overlap between compartments was quantified with the Jaccard Index and Morisita Overlap Index. GLIPH clustered TCR beta CDR3s with public tetramer-defined viral CDR3s; viral motifs required at least three viral sequences plus V-gene enrichment. In TCRdb, the immuneACCESS table is reduced to in-frame sequences with V and J assigned. These tables do not hold every clone; where another copy was compared, an unresolved V gene accounts for under half, and the others remain unexplained. The DNA gave D and trimming, while V, J and clone size come from that table. Here the sample has almost 35,000 clones; about 92% occur a single time. The top ten clones comprise 7.9% of the sample.

At diagnosis, tumor, uninvolved tumor-adjacent lung and peripheral blood were collected and then preserved as a mix of FFPE and fresh-frozen material. For TCR repertoire profiling, blood samples were analyzed as peripheral blood mononuclear cells. The chain joins TRBV4-1 to TRBJ1-3; the D gene remains uncertain. This TCR came from a female donor of 60 years or more with stage I lung adenocarcinoma. The material was peripheral blood, obtained before any cancer treatment. The nucleotide sequence reads as follows: TGCGCCAGCAGCCAAGCAGGACCGACCACCATATATTTT. Translated, this is CASSQAGPTTIYF.